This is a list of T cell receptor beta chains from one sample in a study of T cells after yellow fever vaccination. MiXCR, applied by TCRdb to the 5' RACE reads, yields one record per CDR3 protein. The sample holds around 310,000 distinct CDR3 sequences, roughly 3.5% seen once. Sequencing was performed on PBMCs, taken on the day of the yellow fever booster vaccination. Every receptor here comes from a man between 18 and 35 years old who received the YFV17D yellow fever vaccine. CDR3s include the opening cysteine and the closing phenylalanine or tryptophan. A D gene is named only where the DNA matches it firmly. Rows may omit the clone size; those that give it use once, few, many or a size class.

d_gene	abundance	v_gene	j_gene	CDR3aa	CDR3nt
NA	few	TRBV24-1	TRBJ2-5	CATSDTRYKTQYF	TGTGCCACCAGTGATACCCGTTACAAGACCCAGTACTTC
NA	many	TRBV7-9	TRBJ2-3	CASTQGGPSTDTQYF	TGTGCCAGCACCCAGGGGGGCCCTAGCACAGATACGCAGTATTTT
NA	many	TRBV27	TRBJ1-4	CASSLRIATNEKLFF	TGTGCCAGCAGTTTGCGGATAGCAACTAATGAAAAACTGTTTTTT
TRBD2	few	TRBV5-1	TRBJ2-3	CASSSLAGGLPSTDTQYF	TGCGCCAGCAGCTCCCTAGCGGGGGGCCTTCCTAGCACAGATACGCAGTATTTT
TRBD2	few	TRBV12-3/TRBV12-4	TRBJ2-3	CASSYRGGGVGTDTQYF	TGTGCCAGCAGCTACCGAGGCGGGGGTGTCGGCACAGATACGCAGTATTTT
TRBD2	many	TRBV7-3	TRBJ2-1	CASSLTLGSGNEQFF	TGTGCCAGCAGCTTAACGCTGGGTAGCGGGAATGAGCAGTTCTTC
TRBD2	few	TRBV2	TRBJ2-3	CASRGGTDTQYF	TGTGCCAGCAGGGGGGGGACCGATACGCAGTATTTT
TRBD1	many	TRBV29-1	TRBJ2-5	CSARDSLETQYF	TGCAGCGCCCGGGACAGCTTAGAGACCCAGTACTTC
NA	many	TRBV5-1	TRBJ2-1	CASSPRRTRYNEQFF	TGCGCCAGCAGCCCTCGGAGAACCCGCTACAATGAGCAGTTCTTC
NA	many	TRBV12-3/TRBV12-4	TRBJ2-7	CASSLVGGTYEQYF	TGTGCCAGCAGTTTAGTAGGGGGGACATACGAGCAGTACTTC
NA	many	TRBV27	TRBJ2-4	CASSLSDTKNIQYF	TGTGCCAGCAGTTTATCAGATACCAAAAACATTCAGTACTTC
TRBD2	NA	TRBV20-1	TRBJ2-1	CSARDPRGGYNEQFF	TGCAGTGCTAGAGATCCTCGCGGGGGGTACAATGAGCAGTTCTTC
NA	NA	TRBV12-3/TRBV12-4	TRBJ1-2	CASSLGGGYTF	TGTGCCAGCAGTTTAGGGGGTGGCTACACCTTC
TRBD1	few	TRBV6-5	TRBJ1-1	CASSTGAGTEAFF	TGTGCCAGTTCGACAGGGGCAGGGACTGAAGCTTTCTTT
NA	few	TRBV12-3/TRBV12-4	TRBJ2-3	CASHAELGVTDTQYF	TGTGCCAGCCACGCGGAGCTAGGGGTCACAGATACGCAGTATTTT
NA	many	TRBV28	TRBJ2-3	CASSFGRGGSTDTQYF	TGTGCCAGCAGTTTCGGGCGGGGAGGTAGCACAGATACGCAGTATTTT
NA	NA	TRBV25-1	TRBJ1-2	CASSGLIDSRYGYTF	TGTGCCAGCAGTGGGTTGATCGACAGTCGCTATGGCTACACCTTC
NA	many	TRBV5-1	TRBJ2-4	CASSLGLGNIQYF	TGCGCCAGCAGCTTGGGGCTTGGAAACATTCAGTACTTC
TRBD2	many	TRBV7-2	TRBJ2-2	CASSKKASGASGELFF	TGTGCCAGCAGCAAAAAAGCTAGCGGGGCCTCCGGGGAGCTGTTTTTT
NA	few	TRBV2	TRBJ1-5	CASRARQSNQPQHF	TGTGCCAGCAGAGCGCGACAGAGCAATCAGCCCCAGCATTTT
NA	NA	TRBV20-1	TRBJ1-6	CSARDFLAQGQNSPLHF	TGCAGTGCTAGAGATTTCCTCGCGCAGGGGCAAAATTCACCCCTCCACTTT
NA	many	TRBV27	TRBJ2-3	CASSYMTVGAQYF	TGTGCCAGCAGTTATATGACGGTTGGTGCGCAGTATTTT
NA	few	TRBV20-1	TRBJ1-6	CSASGLDNSPLHF	TGCAGTGCTTCGGGACTAGATAATTCACCCCTCCACTTT
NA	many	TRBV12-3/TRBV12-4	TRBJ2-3	CASSLRPDTQYF	TGTGCCAGCAGTTTGCGCCCAGATACGCAGTATTTT
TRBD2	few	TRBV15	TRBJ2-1	CATSREGGGVSSYNEQFF	TGTGCCACCAGCAGAGAGGGCGGGGGGGTGAGCTCCTACAATGAGCAGTTCTTC
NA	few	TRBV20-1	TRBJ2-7	CSASSSTFLRGYEQYF	TGCAGTGCTTCCTCCTCGACTTTTCTTCGGGGTTACGAGCAGTACTTC
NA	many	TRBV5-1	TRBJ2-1	CASSLKNRDHEQFF	TGCGCCAGCAGCTTGAAAAACAGGGACCATGAGCAGTTCTTC
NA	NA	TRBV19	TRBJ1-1	CASSIDLVNTEAFF	TGTGCCAGTAGTATAGATCTTGTGAACACTGAAGCTTTCTTT
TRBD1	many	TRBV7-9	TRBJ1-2	CASSSGTGPYGYTF	TGTGCCAGCAGCTCCGGGACAGGACCCTATGGCTACACCTTC
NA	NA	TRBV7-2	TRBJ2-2	CASSLEDRGNTGELFF	TGTGCCAGCAGCTTAGAGGACAGAGGGAACACCGGGGAGCTGTTTTTT
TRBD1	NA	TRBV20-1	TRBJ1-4	CSARARDRGEKLFF	TGCAGTGCTAGAGCCCGGGACAGGGGTGAAAAACTGTTTTTT
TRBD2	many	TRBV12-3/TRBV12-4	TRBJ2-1	CASSAPRRGASSYNEQFF	TGTGCCAGCAGCGCTCCCCGGCGGGGGGCCAGCTCCTACAATGAGCAGTTCTTC
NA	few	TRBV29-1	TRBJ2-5	CSVESSSETQYF	TGCAGCGTTGAATCCAGCTCTGAGACCCAGTACTTC
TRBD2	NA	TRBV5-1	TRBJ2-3	CASSFDGGRTDTQYF	TGCGCCAGCTCTTTCGACGGGGGGAGGACAGATACGCAGTATTTT
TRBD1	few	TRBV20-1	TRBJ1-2	CSCQSTGILSGYTF	TGCAGTTGCCAGTCGACAGGGATCCTATCTGGCTACACCTTC
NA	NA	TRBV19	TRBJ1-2	CASSIDVDRYYGYTF	TGTGCCAGTAGTATCGACGTTGACAGGTACTATGGCTACACCTTC
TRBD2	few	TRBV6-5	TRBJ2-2	CASSYTNPGLAENTGELFF	TGTGCCAGCAGTTACACAAACCCCGGACTAGCGGAGAACACCGGGGAGCTGTTTTTT
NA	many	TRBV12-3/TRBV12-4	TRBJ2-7	CASTWRPGSSYEQYF	TGTGCCAGCACCTGGCGGCCAGGGAGCTCCTACGAGCAGTACTTC
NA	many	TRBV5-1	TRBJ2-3	CASSIGTDTQYF	TGCGCCAGCAGCATCGGCACAGATACGCAGTATTTT
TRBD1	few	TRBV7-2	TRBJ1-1	CASSTRTGNTEAFF	TGTGCCAGCAGCACGCGGACAGGGAACACTGAAGCTTTCTTT
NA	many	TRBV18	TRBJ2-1	CASSAGPSSYNEQFF	TGTGCCAGCTCTGCGGGCCCGAGCTCCTACAATGAGCAGTTCTTC
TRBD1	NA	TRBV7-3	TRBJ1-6	CASTTRGDRVGSPLHF	TGTGCCAGCACCACAAGGGGAGACAGGGTGGGTTCACCCCTCCACTTT
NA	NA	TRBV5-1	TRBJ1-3	CASSLGLDRLNTIYF	TGCGCCAGCAGCTTGGGGCTAGACAGGCTGAACACCATATATTTT
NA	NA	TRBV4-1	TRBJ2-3	CASSQENADTQYF	TGCGCCAGCAGCCAAGAGAACGCAGATACGCAGTATTTT
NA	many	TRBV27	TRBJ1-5	CASSFSGGYQPQHF	TGTGCCAGCAGTTTTTCGGGGGGATACCAGCCCCAGCATTTT
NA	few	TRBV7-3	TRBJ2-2	CASSTQEGFGELFF	TGTGCCAGCAGCACGCAGGAGGGTTTCGGGGAGCTGTTTTTT
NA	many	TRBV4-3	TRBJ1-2	CASSHGGGVGYTF	TGCGCCAGCAGCCATGGGGGTGGGGTTGGCTACACCTTC
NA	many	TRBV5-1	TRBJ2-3	CASSLGSRGDTQYF	TGCGCCAGCAGCTTGGGTTCACGTGGGGATACGCAGTATTTT
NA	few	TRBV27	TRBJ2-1	CASNYRSHSYNEQFF	TGTGCCAGCAACTACAGGTCCCACTCCTACAATGAGCAGTTCTTC
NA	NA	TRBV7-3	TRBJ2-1	CASSLSRGTNEQFF	TGTGCCAGCAGCTTAAGCCGGGGTACCAATGAGCAGTTCTTC
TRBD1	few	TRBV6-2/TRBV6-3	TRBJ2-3	CASSQPTGEATDTQYF	TGTGCCAGCAGTCAACCGACAGGGGAGGCCACAGATACGCAGTATTTT
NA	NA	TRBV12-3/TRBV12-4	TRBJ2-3	CASVLGGRTQYF	TGTGCCAGCGTCTTGGGGGGGCGTACGCAGTATTTT
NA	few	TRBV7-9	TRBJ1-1	CASSPGWGGDTEAFF	TGTGCCAGCAGCCCCGGATGGGGGGGTGACACTGAAGCTTTCTTT
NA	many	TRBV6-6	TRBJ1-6	CASRTEYNSPLHF	TGTGCCAGCAGGACAGAATATAATTCACCCCTCCACTTT
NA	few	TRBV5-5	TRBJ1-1	CASSAKFLNTEAFF	TGTGCCAGCAGCGCCAAATTTTTGAACACTGAAGCTTTCTTT